The 2 T cell receptor beta chains listed next were all sequenced from one sample in a study of graft-versus-host responses after intestinal transplantation. The assay was immunoSEQ multiplex PCR, and TCRdb's table has in-frame clones only and misses some. The sample contains 13,000 or so clones, over 30% of which appear only once. Sequenced material: alloreactive CD4+ T cells from a mixed lymphocyte reaction culture, taken before intestinal transplant. Specified subset: CFSE-low proliferating T cells sorted from roughly 6-day pre-transplant mixed lymphocyte reaction (GvH or HvG direction). The origin of the receptors is a human patient who received an intestinal transplant.

This clone was picked up a small number of times. The chain employs TRBV7-2 and TRBJ2-3; TRBD2 is a possible D gene (6 bases). Germline V gene sequence: CDR1 SGHTA, CDR2 FQGNSA. This CDR3 has 15 amino acids. The V end lost 5 bases, the J end lost 7 bases, and 19 bases lay between the germline ends. CDR3 in DNA: TGTGCCAGCAGCGCCGCCCCCGGCGGGGTCTATACGCAGTATTTT. Its translation is CASSAAPGGVYTQYF.

This sequence joins TRBV18 and TRBJ2-7, with D possibly matching TRBD1 (5 bases). This CDR3 comprises 14 residues. Germline assignment: CDR1 KGHSH and CDR2 LQKENI. V was cut by 4 bases and J by 1 base, with 11 bases left in between. The CDR3 loop is CASSRPDTSYEQYF. The CDR3 DNA follows: TGTGCCAGCTCACGGCCGGACACTTCCTACGAGCAGTACTTC. Full variable domain (missing parts from reference TRBV18 and TRBJ2-7): NAGVMQNPRHLVRRRGQEARLRCSPMKGHSHVYWYRQLPEEGLKFMVYLQKENIIDESGMPKERFSAEFPKEGPSILRIQQVVRGDSAAYFCASSRPDTSYEQYFGPGTRLTVT.